This T cell receptor (beta chain) was sequenced for a study of T cell responses to AZD1222 COVID-19 vaccine. Study-wide results and limits: Spike-specific TCRs gained breadth and depth after people received two AZD1222 doses.

Some clones are missing from TCRdb's copy, which holds only in-frame ones; the method was immunoSEQ multiplex PCR. Of about 140,000 clones in the sample, 80% to 95% are singletons; the top ten hold about 4%. The germline CDR1 and CDR2 sequences are SGHRS and YFSETQ. The CDR3 runs to 14 residues. V lost 9 bases and J 0 bases, leaving 14 bases between the germline ends. A word on this clone: Antigen unknown.

The chain joins TRBV5-1 to TRBJ2-3; no clear D gene. Material: peripheral blood, obtained 28 days after the second AZD1222 dose. This sequence originates from an adult who received the AZD1222 COVID-19 vaccine. This CDR3 is CATSDGSSTDTQYF. CDR3 sequence (DNA): TGCGCCACCTCGGACGGATCTAGCACAGATACGCAGTATTTT.